Sequencing of this T cell receptor beta chain was carried out in a study of response to subunit inactivated influenza vaccine. Overall study findings and caveats: There was a suggestion from the authors that each seasonal influenza vaccination recruits few new T cells.

The CDR3 is made up of 16 amino acids. V was cut by 0 bases and J by 0 bases, with 10 bases left in between. The germline gives CDR1 SGHKS, CDR2 YYEKEE (reference sequence). MiXCR, run by TCRdb on the RT-PCR reads, gives a single entry per CDR3 protein. Of 500,000 to 600,000 distinct CDR3 sequences listed, about 10% are singletons. This clonotype was picked up a small number of times. Its antigen is as yet unknown. This specimen consisted of PBMCs from blood, obtained on the day of vaccination. The TCR comes from a man aged 50-59 years who received an inactivated influenza vaccine. The rearrangement links TRBV5-5 to TRBJ2-4, with D possibly matching TRBD1 (5 bases). The CDR3 spells CASSLVQGRAKNIQYF. The CDR3 DNA reads as TGTGCCAGCAGCTTGGTTCAGGGAAGAGCCAAAAACATTCAGTACTTC.